This entry lists 25 T cell receptor beta chains sequenced from one sample in a study of OX40 agonist ivuxolimab in advanced cancers. To prepare the library, the immunoSEQ multiplex PCR assay was applied. TCRdb stores this immuneACCESS table with in-frame sequences only. Part of the clones is absent; in the studies checked, under half of the shortfall reflects unresolved V genes, and no reason is known for the rest. The sample table holds 100,000 to 150,000 clones, of which just over 90% were seen once. The ten biggest clones cover approximately 1% of the sample. Sequenced here: CD4+ or CD8+ T cells sorted from blood, sampled in a trial of the OX40 agonist ivuxolimab. Receptor source: an adult with an advanced solid tumor such as melanoma, head and neck, liver or kidney cancer.

The chain joins TRBV19 to TRBJ2-1, with 12 bases fitting TRBD2. The CDR3 runs 15 residues. In germline, CDR1 is LNHDA, CDR2 SQIVND (reference sequence). J lost 6 bases, V lost 8 bases, and 8 bases had no gene match. CDR3 nucleotides: TGTGCCAGTCAAAGGCTAGCGGGAGGGCCCAATGAGCAGTTCTTC. Amino acid sequence: CASQRLAGGPNEQFF.

The V gene is TRBV5-4, the J gene TRBJ2-4; TRBD2 agrees at 11 bases. After removal of 4 bases from V and 8 bases from J, the junction contained 8 bases not matched to a gene. This CDR3 comprises 15 residues. CDR1 is SGHNT and CDR2 is YYREEE in the germline V gene (reference sequence). The CDR3 region is CASSPAVAGGDIQYF. For the CDR3, the DNA is TGTGCCAGCAGCCCAGCGGTAGCGGGAGGGGACATTCAGTACTTC.

The V and J genes are TRBV7-4 and TRBJ2-7, with 10 bases identical to TRBD2. This CDR3 is 15 amino acids long. Germline assignment: CDR1 SGHVT and CDR2 SQSDAQ. Losses at the gene ends were 4 bases for V and 5 bases for J; bases not matched to a gene: 8. The CDR3 DNA is TGTGCCAGCAGCTCTGCTAGCGGGAGTGGCCACGAGCAGTACTTC. This sequence encodes CASSSASGSGHEQYF.

J is TRBJ2-7 and V is TRBV5-6, with 11 bases aligning to TRBD2. The CDR3 is 15 residues long. Germline V lookup: CDR1 SGHDT, CDR2 YYEEEE. J gave up 3 bases and V 0 bases, and 2 bases lay outside the gene matches. The DNA of the CDR3 is TGTGCCAGCAGCTTGGGGACTAGCGGGTACTACGAGCAGTACTTC. Translating it yields CASSLGTSGYYEQYF.

The chain combines TRBV5-1 with TRBJ1-6; 7 nucleotides match TRBD1. V lost 1 base, J lost 10 bases, and 11 bases stayed unmatched. CDR1 SGHRS and CDR2 YFSETQ come from the germline V gene. This CDR3 is built from 16 residues. CDR3 sequence (DNA): TGCGCCAGCAGCTTGACCGTCGAGGGGGCTAGGTCACCCCTCCACTTT. This encodes CASSLTVEGARSPLHF.

The CDR3 nucleotides are TGTGCCAGCAGAGGGGGACAGCTGAACACTGAAGCTTTCTTT. It codes for CASRGGQLNTEAFF. This chain connects TRBV2 to TRBJ1-1; 7 nucleotides align to TRBD1. Germline CDR1 and CDR2: SNHLY and FYNNEI. The CDR3 length is 14 residues. After removal of 6 bases from V and 0 bases from J, the junction contained 4 bases not matched to a gene.

This clone has only a few counts. The DNA of the CDR3 is TGTGCCAGCAGCTTAGACAGGGACGAGCAGTACTTC. Its translation is CASSLDRDEQYF. The gene calls are TRBV7-2 and TRBJ2-7, with D possibly TRBD1 on 6 matching bases. Trimming took off 1 base at V and 5 bases at J, with 6 bases between the two ends. CDR1 is SGHTA and CDR2 is FQGNSA in the germline V gene. The CDR3 is 12 residues long.

The chain employs TRBV6-6 and TRBJ2-7, with unresolved D. The CDR3 is made up of 13 amino acids. The germline gives CDR1 MNHNY, CDR2 SVGAGI (reference sequence). The V end lost 0 bases, the J end lost 3 bases, and 6 bases lay between the germline ends. The CDR3 is CASSYSGYYEQYF. In DNA form, the CDR3 reads TGTGCCAGCAGTTACTCAGGGTACTACGAGCAGTACTTC.

This clone was observed a single time. The chain is built from TRBV5-6 and TRBJ2-2; a weak D match, TRBD2 (5 bases). Germline CDR1 reads SGHDT; CDR2 reads YYEEEE. The CDR3 has 17 residues. The V gene lost 0 bases and the J gene lost 4 bases, with 16 bases spanning the gap. The CDR3, as DNA: TGTGCCAGCAGCTTGGTCGGGGTAGGGTCGAGCACCGGGGAGCTGTTTTTT. Translated, it gives CASSLVGVGSSTGELFF.

The chain joins TRBV30 to TRBJ1-4; D possibly corresponds to TRBD1 (6 bases). Germline lookup yields CDR1 GTSNPN and CDR2 SVGIG (reference sequence). V lost 4 bases to trimming and J lost 3 bases, with 12 bases between them. The CDR3 consists of 14 residues. In DNA form, the CDR3 reads TGTGCCTGGAAGGGGGTCGGGTCTAATGAAAAACTGTTTTTT. Protein product: CAWKGVGSNEKLFF.

The chain employs TRBV5-8 and TRBJ2-1; tentatively, D is TRBD1 (5 bases). The ends were cut back, 2 bases at V and 0 bases at J, with 9 bases in the middle. This CDR3 is built from 15 residues. Germline CDR1 reads SGHTS; CDR2 reads YDEGEE. CDR3 loop: CASSFKDISYNEQFF. The CDR3 bases are TGTGCCAGCAGCTTTAAGGACATCTCCTACAATGAGCAGTTCTTC.

This clone is a singleton in its sample. The rearrangement joins TRBV19 to TRBJ2-7; 7 bases match TRBD1. Germline loops: CDR1 LNHDA, CDR2 SQIVND (reference sequence). Trimming cost V 5 bases and J 5 bases; bases outside gene matches: 9. This CDR3 contains 14 residues. For the CDR3, the DNA is TGTGCCAGTAGTGCAACGGGACAGACCCACGAGCAGTACTTC. Its protein is CASSATGQTHEQYF.

This clone came up once. This chain links TRBV28 with TRBJ2-7; D may be TRBD1 or TRBD2 (5 bases each). The V gene's germline CDR1 is MDHEN and CDR2 SYDVKM. This CDR3 comprises 14 residues. Trimming took off 6 bases at V and 9 bases at J, with 21 bases between the two ends. The CDR3 region is CASRGPAAVPGQYF. The CDR3 bases are TGTGCCAGCAGGGGGCCAGCAGCGGTGCCGGGGCAGTACTTC.

The chain's CDR3 is CASSVVPWRGGDEQYF. The CDR3 DNA reads TGTGCCAGCAGCGTAGTCCCTTGGAGGGGGGGGGACGAGCAGTACTTC. This chain joins TRBV9 and TRBJ2-7; a possible D gene is TRBD2 (7 bases). The CDR3 is 16 residues long. Germline lookup yields CDR1 SGDLS and CDR2 YYNGEE. The V gene lost 0 bases and the J gene lost 5 bases, with 18 bases spanning the gap.

V gene TRBV9 combines with J gene TRBJ2-2; D gene unclear. Germline CDR1 SGDLS, CDR2 YYNGEE. Trimming cost V 0 bases and J 4 bases, with 4 bases left between them. There are 13 residues in the CDR3. This CDR3 reads CASSVEATGELFF. The DNA for the CDR3 is TGTGCCAGCAGCGTAGAAGCCACCGGGGAGCTGTTTTTT.

J is TRBJ2-7 and V is TRBV13; no definite D call. Trimming removed 4 bases at V and 0 bases at J, with 16 bases between. Germline V gives CDR1 PRHDT, CDR2 FYEKMQ (reference sequence). This CDR3 has 16 amino acids. The CDR3 nucleotides are TGTGCCAGCAGCTCTTTCTGGTTCGAGAGCTCCTACGAGCAGTACTTC. As protein: CASSSFWFESSYEQYF.

This rearrangement joins TRBV19 to TRBJ1-3; D gene unclear. The CDR3 has 15 amino acids. V lost 2 bases, J lost 0 bases, and 8 bases lay in between. The germline V gene encodes CDR1 LNHDA and CDR2 SQIVND (reference sequence). CDR3 DNA: TGTGCCAGTAGTATATCGGCCTTCTCTGGAAACACCATATATTTT. Its protein is CASSISAFSGNTIYF.

The chain carries TRBV5-6 and TRBJ2-7; 8 bases agree with TRBD1. The V segment lost 3 bases and the J segment 2 bases; nucleotides outside the gene matches: 7. The germline V gene encodes CDR1 SGHDT and CDR2 YYEEEE. This CDR3 contains 15 residues. The CDR3 nucleotides are TGTGCCAGCAGCTCCACAGGGGGTTCCACCTACGAGCAGTACTTC. This encodes CASSSTGGSTYEQYF.

This chain links TRBV10-3 with TRBJ1-5, with D unresolved. V was cut by 4 bases and J by 1 base, with 5 bases left in between. Looked up from germline, CDR1 is ENHRY and CDR2 is SYGVKD. The CDR3 consists of 13 residues. The CDR3 region has the DNA TGTGCCATCAGTGGCAGGAGCAATCAGCCCCAGCATTTT. It codes for CAISGRSNQPQHF.

V gene TRBV19 combines with J gene TRBJ1-5; D is undetermined. This CDR3 contains 13 residues. Germline V lookup: CDR1 LNHDA, CDR2 SQIVND (reference sequence). The V end lost 9 bases, the J end lost 9 bases, and 18 bases lay between the germline ends. The CDR3 region is CASSDGPFRPQHF. In DNA, the CDR3 is TGTGCCAGCAGCGACGGACCTTTTCGGCCCCAGCATTTT. Full variable domain (missing parts from reference TRBV19 and TRBJ1-5): DGGITQSPKYLFRKEGQNVTLSCEQNLNHDAMYWYRQDPGQGLRLIYYSQIVNDFQKGDIAEGYSVSREKKESFPLTVTSAQKNPTAFYLCASSDGPFRPQHFGDGTRLSIL.

V is TRBV6-1 and J is TRBJ1-4; a weak D match, TRBD1 (6 bases). CDR3 length: 15 residues. Trimming removed 6 bases from V and 6 bases from J, with 17 bases in between. Germline values: CDR1 MNHNS, CDR2 SASEGT. The CDR3 DNA reads TGTGCCAGCAGGGCACCGGGGGGGCGGGATGAAAAACTGTTTTTT. Amino acid sequence: CASRAPGGRDEKLFF.

The chain recombines TRBV9 with TRBJ2-2; D gene uncertain. V was trimmed by 0 bases and J by 4 bases, leaving 10 bases between them. Germline V gene data show CDR1 as SGDLS and CDR2 as YYNGEE. There are 15 residues in the CDR3. The CDR3 DNA sequence: TGTGCCAGCAGCGTAGGTTCAACCACCACCGGGGAGCTGTTTTTT. This codes for CASSVGSTTTGELFF.

Worth noting for this clone: Mismatch with germline at one junction end may stem from a read error. This chain links TRBV5-4 with TRBJ1-2; tentatively, D is TRBD1 (5 bases). The V gene's germline CDR1 is SGHNT and CDR2 YYREEE (reference sequence). This CDR3 has 14 amino acids. In DNA form, the CDR3 reads TGCGCCAGCAGCCAAGTAGAAGGGGTCTATGGCTACACCTTC. Translating it yields CASSQVEGVYGYTF.

The chain carries TRBV27 and TRBJ1-5; D uncertain. The germline CDR1 and CDR2 sequences are MNHEY and SMNVEV (reference sequence). There are 15 residues in the CDR3. Between the trimmed V and J ends, which lost 5 bases and 9 bases, there was a span of 20 bases. The CDR3 protein is CASSPNPGPGVPQHF. As DNA, the CDR3 is TGTGCCAGCAGTCCGAATCCCGGGCCCGGCGTGCCCCAGCATTTT.

The chain employs TRBV6-4 and TRBJ1-6; TRBD1 matches 9 bases. V dropped 5 bases and J dropped 12; count of bases not matched to a gene: 11. The CDR3 has 15 residues. Germline CDR1 and CDR2: MRHNA and SNTAGT. CDR3 DNA sequence: TGTGCCAGCAGTCGGACAGGGGACGGTGAGGGACCCCTCCACTTT. Amino acids: CASSRTGDGEGPLHF.